This TCR beta chain was observed in a study of blood T cell repertoires in COVID-19. Background on the study: From T cells, B-cell-depleted T cells, or PBMCs came the material, which was cDNA or gDNA.

Original methodology: Estimated nucleated cell counts came from reference gene primer amplification. TCRdb keeps only in-frame clones here, not all; method: immunoSEQ multiplex PCR. V, J and clone size derive from that table, while D and trimming were established from the DNA sequence. The data contain under 300,000 clones, approximately 88% of them seen just once; the ten biggest clones take up 1.5% to 2%. Germline V CDR1 and CDR2: MNHEY, SVGAGI. The CDR3 contains 16 residues. V lost 4 bases and J lost 7; bases outside the gene matches: 12. Study members were between about 18 and 90 years old and lived in some 26 US regions. Two negative PCRs, clearance, or symptom resolution characterized the recovered Cohort 3 donors.

V gene TRBV6-5 combines with J gene TRBJ1-1; 10 bases match TRBD1. The TCR was taken from a woman aged 40-49 years who had recovered from COVID-19. Specimen: PBMCs or T cells enriched from blood (not recorded which). The CDR3 sequence: CASSSGGTGVRIEAFF. CDR3 sequence (DNA): TGTGCCAGCAGTTCGGGCGGGACAGGGGTTAGGATTGAAGCTTTCTTT.